The 15 T cell receptor beta chains reported below all come from one sample, sequenced in a study of cytomegalovirus exposure and HLA in healthy donors. The PCR ran on 60 Vbeta and 13 Jbeta primers. The repertoire was sequenced with immunoSEQ multiplex PCR; TCRdb's copy has only in-frame clones and lacks some. The table has 100,000 to 150,000 clones, roughly 88% seen once; the top ten hold under 2%. Specimen: PBMCs. These receptors originate from a boy between 5 and 17 years old in good health and CMV-seronegative.

In nucleotides, the CDR3 is TGTGCCAGTTATCCTAGCGTAAACACCGGGGAGCTGTTTTTT. Translated, it gives CASYPSVNTGELFF. J is TRBJ2-2 and V is TRBV19, with D possibly TRBD2 on 6 matching bases. V was clipped by 8 bases and J by 2 bases, with 12 bases between them. Looked up from germline, CDR1 is LNHDA and CDR2 is SQIVND (reference sequence). CDR3 length: 14 residues.

This chain uses TRBV5-1 with TRBJ1-6; D remains unclear. Germline CDR1 reads SGHRS; CDR2 reads YFSETQ. The CDR3 runs to 13 residues. The V gene lost 6 bases and the J gene lost 5 bases, with 9 bases spanning the gap. The CDR3 DNA reads as TGCGCCAGCAATGTAGGAGATAATTCACCCCTCCACTTT. This sequence encodes CASNVGDNSPLHF.

CDR3 in DNA: TGTGCCAGCAGAATACCGGGACAGGGGTTCGACGAGCAGTACTTC. It yields the protein CASRIPGQGFDEQYF. This chain joins TRBV6-1 and TRBJ2-7, with 10 bases that match TRBD1. CDR3 length: 15 residues. CDR1 is MNHNS and CDR2 is SASEGT in the germline V gene. Trimming took 6 bases from V and 5 from J; bases not matched to a gene: 10.

The J gene is TRBJ2-7, the V gene TRBV7-9, with D perhaps matching TRBD2 (6 bases). CDR1 is SEHNR and CDR2 is FQNEAQ in the germline V gene (reference sequence). Trimming cost V 1 base and J 7 bases, with 11 bases left between them. This CDR3 is 13 amino acids long. As DNA, the CDR3 is TGTGCCAGCAGCTTAGGCGGGGAACGGGAGCAGTACTTC. This translates into CASSLGGEREQYF.

The V call is TRBV5-1, the J call TRBJ1-2; no reliable D call. The CDR3 contains 15 residues. With 4 bases removed from V and 4 bases from J, the gap between germline ends came to 17 bases. Germline CDR1 and CDR2: SGHRS and YFSETQ. The CDR3 region is CASSSGEANPYGYTF. In nucleotides, the CDR3 is TGCGCCAGCAGCAGCGGGGAGGCTAACCCCTATGGCTACACCTTC.

CDR3 sequence reads: CASSDTELGGRDEQFF. CDR3 DNA: TGTGCCAGCAGTGACACCGAGCTCGGGGGTAGGGATGAGCAGTTCTTC. This sequence joins TRBV6-4 and TRBJ2-1; D may be TRBD2 (6 bases). V was pared by 2 bases and J by 8 bases, with 19 bases between. This CDR3 region has 16 residues. Per germline, CDR1 MRHNA and CDR2 SNTAGT.

The chain combines TRBV5-1 with TRBJ1-2; 11 bases align to TRBD1. CDR1 SGHRS and CDR2 YFSETQ come from the germline V gene. Trimming cost V 1 base and J 7 bases; bases outside gene matches: 3. The CDR3 consists of 14 residues. The CDR3 sequence: CASSLMDRGRGYTF. CDR3 in DNA: TGCGCCAGCAGCTTGATGGACAGGGGGCGTGGCTACACCTTC.

This chain joins TRBV9 and TRBJ2-5; 12 bases are a match to TRBD2. The J call may be mistaken, given a closer DNA end match to TRBJ2-7. Per germline, CDR1 SGDLS and CDR2 YYNGEE. The CDR3 consists of 15 residues. The CDR3 loop reads CASSGGTSGFYEQYF. Here the CDR3 DNA reads TGTGCCAGCAGCGGCGGGACTAGCGGGTTCTACGAGCAGTACTTC.

The chain uses TRBV6-1 and TRBJ1-1; 10 nucleotides line up with TRBD1. The J segment lost 3 bases and the V segment lost 1 base, leaving 8 bases of the junction unmatched. Per the germline V gene, CDR1 is MNHNS and CDR2 is SASEGT. CDR3 length equals 17 residues. CDR3 in amino acids: CASSEEGQGSRYTEAFF. As DNA, the CDR3 is TGTGCCAGCAGTGAAGAGGGACAGGGGTCGAGGTACACTGAAGCTTTCTTT.

The chain couples TRBV10-3 to TRBJ1-6; TRBD1 aligns across 8 bases. Per the germline V gene, CDR1 is ENHRY and CDR2 is SYGVKD. V lost 7 bases, J lost 7 bases, and 6 bases stayed unmatched. CDR3 length equals 14 residues. The CDR3 nucleotides are TGTGCCATCACTACGGACAGGGAAAATTCACCCCTCCACTTT. As protein: CAITTDRENSPLHF.

This clone was counted between two and nine times. V gene TRBV19 combines with J gene TRBJ2-7; 9 bases are a match to TRBD2. The length of the CDR3 is 16 residues. From germline, CDR1 is LNHDA and CDR2 SQIVND (reference sequence). The V segment lost 3 bases and the J segment 0 bases; nucleotides outside the gene matches: 6. CDR3 sequence reads: CASSISLAGYSYEQYF. The CDR3 bases are TGTGCCAGTAGTATTTCGCTAGCGGGGTACTCCTACGAGCAGTACTTC. The complete variable domain, with remaining parts taken from reference TRBV19 and TRBJ2-7, reads DGGITQSPKYLFRKEGQNVTLSCEQNLNHDAMYWYRQDPGQGLRLIYYSQIVNDFQKGDIAEGYSVSREKKESFPLTVTSAQKNPTAFYLCASSISLAGYSYEQYFGPGTRLTVT.

The chain joins TRBV6-5 to TRBJ1-2, with 7 bases that match TRBD1. Germline CDR1 reads MNHEY; CDR2 reads SVGAGI. The ends lost 5 bases at V and 5 bases at J; junction bases unmatched: 8. The CDR3 has 14 amino acids. The CDR3 protein is CASSGAQGVYGYTF. As DNA, the CDR3 is TGTGCCAGCAGTGGGGCCCAGGGGGTTTATGGCTACACCTTC.

This sequence joins TRBV4-3 and TRBJ1-3; TRBD1 is a possible D gene (5 bases). Trimming removed 0 bases at V and 4 bases at J, with 10 bases between. CDR1 LGHNA and CDR2 YSLEER come from the germline V gene. CDR3 length equals 15 residues. DNA of the CDR3: TGCGCCAGCAGCCAAGATGGGGCCGGGGGAAACACCATATATTTT. It codes for CASSQDGAGGNTIYF.

Points on this clone: One end of the junction varies from germline; a read error may be responsible. The chain carries TRBV5-4 and TRBJ1-3; D uncertain. The CDR3 contains 15 residues. Germline loops: CDR1 SGHNT, CDR2 YYREEE (reference sequence). CDR3 sequence (DNA): TGTGCCAGCAGCTTGGGAAGGGAGGGTGGAAACACCCTATATTTT. Its protein product is CASSLGREGGNTLYF.

The chain combines TRBV27 with TRBJ2-3; 8 bases map to TRBD2. Unmatched junction bases numbered 5, after V lost 6 bases and J lost 0 bases. The CDR3 loop spans 15 amino acids. Germline V gives CDR1 MNHEY, CDR2 SMNVEV (reference sequence). CDR3 in DNA: TGTGCCAGCAGCCTCGGGGGGGTAAGCACAGATACGCAGTATTTT. Residues: CASSLGGVSTDTQYF.